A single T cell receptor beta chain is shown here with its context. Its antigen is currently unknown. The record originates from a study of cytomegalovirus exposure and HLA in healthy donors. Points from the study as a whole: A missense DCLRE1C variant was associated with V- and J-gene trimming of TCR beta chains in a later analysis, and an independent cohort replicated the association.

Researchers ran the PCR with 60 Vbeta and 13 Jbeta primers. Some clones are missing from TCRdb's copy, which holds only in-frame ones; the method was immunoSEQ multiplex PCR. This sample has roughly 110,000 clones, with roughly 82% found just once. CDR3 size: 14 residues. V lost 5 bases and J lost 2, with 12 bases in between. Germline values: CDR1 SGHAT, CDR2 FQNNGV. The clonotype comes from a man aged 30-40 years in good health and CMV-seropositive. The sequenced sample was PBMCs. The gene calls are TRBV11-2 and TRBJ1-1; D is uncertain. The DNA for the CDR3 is TGTGCCAGCAGCCGTAGTTGGTCCAACACTGAAGCTTTCTTT. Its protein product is CASSRSWSNTEAFF.